Below, 13 T cell receptor beta chains from the same sample are listed, as sequenced in a study of CD4 T cells in relation to SARS-CoV-2 and coronaviruses. Their target antigens are unknown. Before the COVID-19 pandemic, during about 2011-2019, CD4+ T cells were taken from unexposed donors. CD4+ T cells were isolated from the cells after nine to eleven days of culture. Clones were sequenced by immunoSEQ multiplex PCR, and TCRdb holds only the in-frame ones, with some missing. The table includes just under 20,000 clones, about 77% detected once. The sequenced sample was CD4+ T cells from PBMCs, cultured in vitro. These receptors were taken from a human donor in good health.

The chain has TRBV9 and TRBJ1-3, with D unresolved. This CDR3 contains 15 residues. The ends were cut back, 2 bases at V and 0 bases at J, with 9 bases in the middle. Germline loops: CDR1 SGDLS, CDR2 YYNGEE. In DNA form, the CDR3 reads TGTGCCAGCAGCGTCGCGGGGAGCTCTGGAAACACCATATATTTT. It is translated as CASSVAGSSGNTIYF.

The chain couples TRBV9 to TRBJ2-1, with TRBD2 identical over 10 bases. V gave up 0 bases and J gave up 9 bases; unmatched junction bases: 12. The CDR3 totals 17 residues. Germline assignment: CDR1 SGDLS and CDR2 YYNGEE. The DNA of the CDR3 is TGTGCCAGCAGCGTAGCTACGGAAGCGGGAGGGCCAGGTGAGCAGTTCTTC. It encodes CASSVATEAGGPGEQFF.

This clone was seen more than once but under ten times. This chain uses TRBV19 with TRBJ2-1; D might be TRBD2 (5 bases). Trimming stripped 4 bases from V and 0 bases from J, with 16 bases between. CDR1 is LNHDA and CDR2 is SQIVND in the germline V gene (reference sequence). This CDR3 is 17 amino acids long. The CDR3 protein is CASSTRTRLSSYNEQFF. The CDR3 nucleotides read TGTGCCAGTAGTACACGGACTCGACTAAGCTCCTACAATGAGCAGTTCTTC.

This clone was seen a few times. This chain joins TRBV5-1 and TRBJ1-6; 8 bases map to TRBD1. With V trimmed by 4 bases and J by 5 bases, 2 bases remained unmatched. The germline gives CDR1 SGHRS, CDR2 YFSETQ. The CDR3 contains 14 residues. This chain's CDR3 is CASSTGGNNSPLHF. DNA for the CDR3: TGCGCCAGCAGCACAGGGGGAAATAATTCACCCCTCCACTTT.

J is TRBJ1-1 and V is TRBV30, with D unresolved. Germline values: CDR1 GTSNPN, CDR2 SVGIG (reference sequence). Trimming took off 2 bases at V and 5 bases at J, with 21 bases between the two ends. This CDR3 has 16 residues. CDR3 coding DNA: TGTGCCTGGAGTACCCGAAGTCGGGGTCTGGGGACTGAAGCTTTCTTT. Translating gives CAWSTRSRGLGTEAFF.

The V call is TRBV7-9, the J call TRBJ2-1; TRBD2 aligns across 8 bases. Per the germline V gene, CDR1 is SEHNR and CDR2 is FQNEAQ (reference sequence). V lost 5 bases, J lost 6 bases, and 9 bases stayed unmatched. The CDR3 totals 15 residues. The CDR3 nucleotides are TGTGCCAGCAGCCCCGCTGGGACTAGTGCCAATGAGCAGTTCTTC. This translates into CASSPAGTSANEQFF.

This clone rates as medium-sized. The chain carries TRBV6-4 and TRBJ2-6, with D unresolved. The CDR3 runs 14 residues. V gave up 2 bases and J gave up 0 bases, with 2 bases separating them. Germline V gene lookup returns CDR1 MRHNA and CDR2 SNTAGT. Here the CDR3 DNA reads TGTGCCAGCAGTGACAACTCTGGGGCCAACGTCCTGACTTTC. Translation: CASSDNSGANVLTF.

The chain is built from TRBV20-1 and TRBJ2-7; D remains ambiguous. Trimming took 1 base from V and 5 from J, leaving 6 bases between them. The germline V gene encodes CDR1 DFQATT and CDR2 SNEGSKA (reference sequence). The CDR3 is 11 residues long. The CDR3 DNA is TGCAGTGCTAGAGGGCGGAACGAGCAGTACTTC. Translated: CSARGRNEQYF.

The chain couples TRBV14 to TRBJ1-6, with D uncertain. The CDR3 is 13 amino acids. CDR1 and CDR2 from the germline V gene are SGHDN and FVKESK. Trimming removed 3 bases from V and 9 bases from J, with 9 bases in between. CDR3 sequence (DNA): TGTGCCAGCAGCCAGGGTAGAGTTTCACCCCTCCACTTT. Protein: CASSQGRVSPLHF.

The gene calls are TRBV10-3 and TRBJ2-1; TRBD2 matches 7 bases. Per the germline V gene, CDR1 is ENHRY and CDR2 is SYGVKD. The V gene end was trimmed by 3 bases and the J gene end by 2 bases; junction bases not matched to a gene: 19. The CDR3 contains 20 residues. Here the CDR3 reads CAISDGGVPRSLGPYNEQFF. The CDR3 bases are TGTGCCATCAGTGATGGGGGGGTACCTCGTAGTCTAGGCCCCTACAATGAGCAGTTCTTC.

The chain links TRBV5-1 to TRBJ1-1, with unresolved D. Germline V gives CDR1 SGHRS, CDR2 YFSETQ. V was cut by 1 base and J by 1 base, with 5 bases left in between. CDR3 length equals 13 residues. The CDR3 nucleotides read TGCGCCAGCAGCTTGAACCCGAACACTGAAGCTTTCTTT. Amino acids: CASSLNPNTEAFF.

The CDR3: CASSPPGQYYEQYF. CDR3 nucleotide sequence: TGTGCCAGCTCACCCCCGGGACAGTACTACGAGCAGTACTTC. V usage is TRBV18 and J usage is TRBJ2-7, with 7 bases that match TRBD1. Germline V gene lookup returns CDR1 KGHSH and CDR2 LQKENI. This CDR3 is built from 14 residues. Trimming at V came to 3 bases and at J to 3 bases, leaving 5 bases not matched to a gene.

V usage is TRBV28 and J usage is TRBJ2-7; D is ambiguous. The CDR3 has 12 residues. The ends were cut back, 2 bases at V and 2 bases at J, with 4 bases in the middle. Per germline, CDR1 MDHEN and CDR2 SYDVKM. CDR3 in amino acids: CASSLGAYEQYF. CDR3 sequence (DNA): TGTGCCAGCAGTTTAGGGGCCTACGAGCAGTACTTC. Variable domain in full (rest from reference TRBV28 and TRBJ2-7): DVKVTQSSRYLVKRTGEKVFLECVQDMDHENMFWYRQDPGLGLRLIYFSYDVKMKEKGDIPEGYSVSREKKERFSLILESASTNQTSMYLCASSLGAYEQYFGPGTRLTVT.